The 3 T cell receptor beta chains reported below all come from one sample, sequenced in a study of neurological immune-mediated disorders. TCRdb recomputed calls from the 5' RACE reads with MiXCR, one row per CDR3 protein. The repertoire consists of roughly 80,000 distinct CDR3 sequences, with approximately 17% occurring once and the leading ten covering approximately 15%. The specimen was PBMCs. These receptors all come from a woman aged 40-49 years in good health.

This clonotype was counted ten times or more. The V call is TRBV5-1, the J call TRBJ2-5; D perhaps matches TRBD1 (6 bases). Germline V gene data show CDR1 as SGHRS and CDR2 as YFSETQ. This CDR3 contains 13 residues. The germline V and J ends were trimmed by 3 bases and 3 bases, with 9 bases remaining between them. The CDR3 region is CASSWDTEETQYF. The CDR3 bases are TGCGCCAGCAGCTGGGACACCGAAGAGACCCAGTACTTC.

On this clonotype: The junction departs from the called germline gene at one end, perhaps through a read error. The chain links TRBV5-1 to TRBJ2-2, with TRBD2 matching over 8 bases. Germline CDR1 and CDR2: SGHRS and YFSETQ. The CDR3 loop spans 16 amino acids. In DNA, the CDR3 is TGCGCCAGCAGCTCCGTAGCGGGGCCGTACACCGTGGAGCTGTTTTTT. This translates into CASSSVAGPYTVELFF.

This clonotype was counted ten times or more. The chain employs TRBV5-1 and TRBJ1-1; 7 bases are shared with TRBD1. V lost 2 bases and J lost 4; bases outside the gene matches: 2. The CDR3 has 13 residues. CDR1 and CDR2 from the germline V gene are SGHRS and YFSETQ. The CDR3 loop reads CASSLQGSTEAFF. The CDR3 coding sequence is TGCGCCAGCAGCTTACAGGGGTCCACTGAAGCTTTCTTT. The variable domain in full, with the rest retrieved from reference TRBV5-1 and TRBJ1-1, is KAGVTQTPRYLIKTRGQQVTLSCSPISGHRSVSWYQQTPGQGLQFLFEYFSETQRNKGNFPGRFSGRQFSNSRSEMNVSTLELGDSALYLCASSLQGSTEAFFGQGTRLTVV.